At least ten counts were recorded for the clone carrying this T cell receptor beta chain. The antigen is undetermined. These data originate in a study of neurological immune-mediated disorders. 2 million unsorted PBMCs were stored in RNAlater at -80 °C before RNA extraction. MiXCR, applied by TCRdb to the 5' RACE reads, yields one record per CDR3 protein. Of tens of thousands of distinct CDR3 sequences listed, approximately 2.8% are singletons. Study-wide findings and caveats: None of the CDR3 amino acid sequences of expanded clones were shared across subjects, and this suggested private repertoires in all groups.

The clonotype comes from a woman aged 25-40 years with multiple sclerosis. Sequencing was performed on PBMCs.

CDR3: CASSLAGPGTRSGELFF. The DNA for the CDR3 is TGTGCCAGCAGCTTAGCCGGCCCCGGGACTAGGTCCGGGGAGCTGTTTTTT. The V call is TRBV7-2, the J call TRBJ2-2, with 8 bases aligning to TRBD2. CDR3 length: 17 amino acids. CDR1 and CDR2 (germline): SGHTA, FQGNSA. V gave up 0 bases and J gave up 6 bases; unmatched junction bases: 9. The full variable domain, with the rest looked up from reference TRBV7-2 and TRBJ2-2, is GAGVSQSPSNKVTEKGKDVELRCDPISGHTALYWYRQSLGQGLEFLIYFQGNSAPDKSGLPSDRFSAERTGGSVSTLTIQRTQQEDSAVYLCASSLAGPGTRSGELFFGEGSRLTVL.